The 18 T cell receptor beta chains below were found in one sample sequenced in a study of blood T cell repertoires in COVID-19. Produced via immunoSEQ multiplex PCR; TCRdb's table is partial and in-frame only. This table holds 250,000 to 300,000 clones, 82% found once. The source material was peripheral blood. All receptors derive from a woman aged 18-35 years with acute or convalescent COVID-19.

The chain recombines TRBV19 with TRBJ2-1; 11 bases match TRBD2. CDR3 size: 16 residues. V lost 3 bases to trimming and J lost 6 bases; unmatched junction nucleotides: 7. Germline V gives CDR1 LNHDA, CDR2 SQIVND (reference sequence). The CDR3 region has the DNA TGTGCCAGTAGTATCGCGCCTAGCGGGAGGCCCAATGAGCAGTTCTTC. Translated, it gives CASSIAPSGRPNEQFF. The full variable domain, its missing parts supplied by reference TRBV19 and TRBJ2-1, is DGGITQSPKYLFRKEGQNVTLSCEQNLNHDAMYWYRQDPGQGLRLIYYSQIVNDFQKGDIAEGYSVSREKKESFPLTVTSAQKNPTAFYLCASSIAPSGRPNEQFFGPGTRLTVL.

V is TRBV6-1 and J is TRBJ1-5; TRBD1 matches at 8 bases. The V segment lost 2 bases and the J segment 4 bases; nucleotides outside the gene matches: 7. Germline CDR1 and CDR2: MNHNS and SASEGT. This CDR3 is 16 amino acids long. CDR3 DNA: TGTGCCAGCAGTGAAATGACAGGGGCGATTAATCAGCCCCAGCATTTT. It encodes CASSEMTGAINQPQHF.

The chain combines TRBV4-3 with TRBJ1-2; perhaps TRBD1 as D (6 bases). Trimming stripped 7 bases from V and 3 bases from J, with 12 bases between. Germline assignment: CDR1 LGHNA and CDR2 YSLEER. The CDR3 runs 13 residues. This chain's CDR3 is CASTEDRYYGYTF. The CDR3 DNA sequence: TGCGCCAGCACTGAAGACAGGTACTATGGCTACACCTTC.

The chain recombines TRBV2 with TRBJ1-5; TRBD1 aligns across 8 bases. This CDR3 has 15 amino acids. CDR1 SNHLY and CDR2 FYNNEI come from the germline V gene. V was pared by 6 bases and J by 2 bases, with 6 bases of the junction left unmatched. CDR3 protein: CASRAGGAGNQPQHF. The CDR3 nucleotides read TGTGCCAGCAGGGCAGGGGGCGCGGGCAATCAGCCCCAGCATTTT.

The CDR3 loop is CASSNSGGAQYF. CDR3 sequence (DNA): TGTGCCAGCAGTAATTCCGGAGGTGCGCAGTATTTT. V is TRBV12-3 or TRBV12-4 and J is TRBJ2-3; TRBD2 is a possible D gene (5 bases). Between the trimmed V and J ends, which lost 5 bases and 10 bases, there was a span of 13 bases. The CDR3 contains 12 residues.

The rearrangement joins TRBV5-5 to TRBJ1-1; 7 nucleotides agree with TRBD1. Germline V gene sequence: CDR1 SGHKS, CDR2 YYEKEE (reference sequence). Trimming cost V 6 bases and J 8 bases; bases outside gene matches: 10. This CDR3 has 13 residues. The CDR3 region is CASKDRDPEEAFF. Here the CDR3 DNA reads TGTGCCAGCAAAGACAGGGACCCCGAAGAAGCTTTCTTT.

The chain joins TRBV19 to TRBJ2-7; 14 nucleotides agree with TRBD2. This CDR3 has 19 amino acids. CDR1 and CDR2 (germline): LNHDA, SQIVND (reference sequence). With V trimmed by 4 bases and J by 4 bases, 15 bases remained unmatched. The CDR3 region is CASSTLPKTSGRAFYEQYF. As DNA, the CDR3 is TGTGCCAGTAGTACCTTACCTAAGACTAGCGGGAGGGCCTTTTACGAGCAGTACTTC.

V usage is TRBV4-3 and J usage is TRBJ2-7; 7 nucleotides match TRBD1. From germline, CDR1 is LGHNA and CDR2 YSLEER. Trimming removed 1 base from V and 4 bases from J; junction bases left unmatched: 7. CDR3 length equals 15 residues. The CDR3: CASSQGRQGSYEQYF. DNA of the CDR3: TGCGCCAGCAGCCAAGGAAGACAGGGAAGTTACGAGCAGTACTTC.

The chain joins TRBV6-5 to TRBJ1-1, with D hard to call. The germline gives CDR1 MNHEY, CDR2 SVGAGI. Trimming took off 6 bases at V and 3 bases at J, with 11 bases between the two ends. CDR3 length: 13 amino acids. The DNA for the CDR3 is TGTGCCAGCAGCCGCCTACTGGACACTGAAGCTTTCTTT. Amino acids: CASSRLLDTEAFF.

The rearrangement joins TRBV13 to TRBJ1-1; D gene unclear. Germline CDR1 is PRHDT and CDR2 is FYEKMQ (reference sequence). This CDR3 contains 13 residues. The V end lost 1 base, the J end lost 2 bases, and 5 bases lay between the germline ends. As DNA, the CDR3 is TGTGCCAGCAGCTTAGAAGCAAACACTGAAGCTTTCTTT. Protein product: CASSLEANTEAFF.

The DNA of the CDR3 is TGTGCCAGGATCGGGACTAGCGGGTCTGAGCAGTTCTTC. The encoded protein is CARIGTSGSEQFF. The chain is built from TRBV2 and TRBJ2-1, with 12 positions matching TRBD2. V was pared by 9 bases and J by 9 bases, with 6 bases of the junction left unmatched. Germline CDR1 reads SNHLY; CDR2 reads FYNNEI. CDR3 length equals 13 residues.

This chain links TRBV28 with TRBJ1-1, with D perhaps TRBD1 (5 bases). Germline CDR1 reads MDHEN; CDR2 reads SYDVKM. This CDR3 region has 14 residues. Between the trimmed V and J ends, which lost 5 bases and 8 bases, there was a span of 18 bases. CDR3 protein: CASSPNTGLQEAFF. In DNA, the CDR3 is TGTGCCAGCAGTCCGAACACGGGACTGCAAGAAGCTTTCTTT. The entire variable domain, with the rest obtained from reference TRBV28 and TRBJ1-1, is as follows: DVKVTQSSRYLVKRTGEKVFLECVQDMDHENMFWYRQDPGLGLRLIYFSYDVKMKEKGDIPEGYSVSREKKERFSLILESASTNQTSMYLCASSPNTGLQEAFFGQGTRLTVV.

The genes are TRBV7-2 and TRBJ2-7; TRBD2 is a possible D gene (5 bases). The germline CDR1 and CDR2 sequences are SGHTA and FQGNSA. Trimming took off 2 bases at V and 7 bases at J, with 18 bases between the two ends. The CDR3 spans 15 residues. CDR3: CASSLWASGSIEQYF. In DNA, the CDR3 is TGTGCCAGCAGCTTATGGGCGTCGGGATCAATAGAGCAGTACTTC.

The chain joins TRBV13 to TRBJ2-7; the match to TRBD2 covers 8 bases. There are 15 residues in the CDR3. The germline V gene encodes CDR1 PRHDT and CDR2 FYEKMQ (reference sequence). V was clipped by 1 base and J by 2 bases; unmatched bases: 4. The CDR3 region has the DNA TGTGCCAGCAGCTTAGACCTAGCGGGCACCTACGAGCAGTACTTC. It encodes CASSLDLAGTYEQYF.

The chain employs TRBV12-3 or TRBV12-4 and TRBJ2-1; no firm D call. V was cut by 5 bases and J by 3 bases, with 8 bases left in between. The CDR3 runs 13 residues. CDR3 DNA: TGTGCCAGCAGTGTAAACAGCTACAATGAGCAGTTCTTC. Protein product: CASSVNSYNEQFF.

This clone was seen a few times. The chain employs TRBV4-3 and TRBJ1-2, with D unresolved. Trimming stripped 1 base from V and 4 bases from J, with 16 bases between. This CDR3 comprises 16 residues. The V gene's germline CDR1 is LGHNA and CDR2 YSLEER. The CDR3 here is CASSQATGGLGYGYTF. The CDR3 coding sequence is TGCGCCAGCAGCCAAGCCACCGGCGGGTTGGGCTATGGCTACACCTTC.

The chain joins TRBV18 to TRBJ2-3; 8 positions match TRBD2. From germline, CDR1 is KGHSH and CDR2 LQKENI. V dropped 1 base and J dropped 2; count of bases not matched to a gene: 5. CDR3 length: 16 amino acids. This CDR3 reads CASSPRRAGDTDTQYF. DNA of the CDR3: TGTGCCAGCTCACCACGTCGAGCGGGGGACACAGATACGCAGTATTTT.

The genes are TRBV28 and TRBJ2-3; a weak D match, TRBD1 (5 bases). V lost 4 bases and J 4 bases, leaving 15 bases between the germline ends. Germline-derived CDR1 and CDR2 are MDHEN and SYDVKM. The CDR3 is 15 amino acids. Written as DNA, the CDR3 is TGTGCCAGCAGTTATCCGGACAAGTCCGCAGATACGCAGTATTTT. Translating gives CASSYPDKSADTQYF.